The 26 T cell receptor beta chains below were found in one sample sequenced in a study of cytomegalovirus exposure and HLA in healthy donors. The primer mix had 60 Vbeta and 13 Jbeta primers. Profiled with immunoSEQ multiplex PCR; TCRdb holds only in-frame clones, not every one. This sample carries some 75,000 clones, with about 0.76% going to the ten biggest clones. The sample was PBMCs. Source of these receptors: a boy aged 5-17 years in good health and CMV-seronegative.

The J gene is TRBJ2-5, the V gene TRBV6-1; the D is unclear. V lost 5 bases and J lost 1, with 8 bases in between. From germline, CDR1 is MNHNS and CDR2 SASEGT. This CDR3 is 13 amino acids long. The CDR3 loop is CASSHYFQETQYF. In nucleotides, the CDR3 is TGTGCCAGCAGTCATTACTTCCAAGAGACCCAGTACTTC.

This chain connects TRBV15 to TRBJ1-1; 7 positions match TRBD1. The trim removed 3 bases at V and 0 bases at J, leaving 4 bases unmatched. This CDR3 has 15 amino acids. The germline V gene has CDR1 LNHNV and CDR2 YYDKDF (reference sequence). The CDR3 loop is CATSREGQMNTEAFF. The CDR3 DNA reads as TGTGCCACCAGCAGGGAGGGACAGATGAACACTGAAGCTTTCTTT. Full variable domain (missing parts from reference TRBV15 and TRBJ1-1): DAMVIQNPRYQVTQFGKPVTLSCSQTLNHNVMYWYQQKSSQAPKLLFHYYDKDFNNEADTPDNFQSRRPNTSFCFLDIRSPGLGDTAMYLCATSREGQMNTEAFFGQGTRLTVV.

The chain couples TRBV5-4 to TRBJ1-1; 7 nucleotides agree with TRBD1. V was clipped by 3 bases and J by 4 bases; unmatched bases: 3. The germline CDR1 and CDR2 sequences are SGHNT and YYREEE (reference sequence). The CDR3 loop spans 13 amino acids. CDR3 residues: CASSSYRGTEAFF. The CDR3, as DNA: TGTGCCAGCAGCTCTTACAGGGGCACTGAAGCTTTCTTT. The entire variable domain, with the rest obtained from reference TRBV5-4 and TRBJ1-1, is as follows: ETGVTQSPTHLIKTRGQQVTLRCSSQSGHNTVSWYQQALGQGPQFIFQYYREEENGRGNFPPRFSGLQFPNYSSELNVNALELDDSALYLCASSSYRGTEAFFGQGTRLTVV.

This chain links TRBV6-6 with TRBJ1-1; 10 bases are shared with TRBD1. CDR1 is MNHNY and CDR2 is SVGAGI in the germline V gene (reference sequence). CDR3 length: 15 amino acids. After removal of 2 bases from V and 5 bases from J, the junction contained 5 bases not matched to a gene. The CDR3 region has the DNA TGTGCCAGCAGTTACGAGGGGACAGGGGTGACTGAAGCTTTCTTT. Residues: CASSYEGTGVTEAFF.

This chain uses TRBV9 with TRBJ2-5; TRBD2 matches at 16 bases. Trimming at V came to 3 bases and at J to 5 bases, leaving 7 bases not matched to a gene. The CDR3 has 17 residues. Germline CDR1 SGDLS, CDR2 YYNGEE. For the CDR3, the DNA is TGTGCCAGCAGCGAGGGGACTAGCGGGAGGGCGCGTGAGACCCAGTACTTC. It specifies CASSEGTSGRARETQYF. The full variable domain, rest sourced from reference TRBV9 and TRBJ2-5, is DSGVTQTPKHLITATGQRVTLRCSPRSGDLSVYWYQQSLDQGLQFLIQYYNGEERAKGNILERFSAQQFPDLHSELNLSSLELGDSALYFCASSEGTSGRARETQYFGPGTRLLVL.

The chain links TRBV6-4 to TRBJ2-6, with D uncertain. V was cut by 0 bases and J by 0 bases, with 3 bases left in between. The CDR3 consists of 15 residues. Germline CDR1 reads MRHNA; CDR2 reads SNTAGT. The CDR3 coding sequence is TGTGCCAGCAGTGACTCACACTCTGGGGCCAACGTCCTGACTTTC. Amino acids: CASSDSHSGANVLTF.

This rearrangement joins TRBV5-1 to TRBJ2-1; maybe TRBD2 (5 bases). Germline V gives CDR1 SGHRS, CDR2 YFSETQ. The CDR3 spans 16 residues. Between the trimmed V and J ends, which lost 0 bases and 0 bases, there was a span of 10 bases. The CDR3 nucleotides are TGCGCCAGCAGCTTGGACCGGGGTGTCTCCTACAATGAGCAGTTCTTC. Its translation is CASSLDRGVSYNEQFF.

This rearrangement joins TRBV5-6 to TRBJ2-1, with a tentative D call TRBD1 (5 bases). The germline V gene encodes CDR1 SGHDT and CDR2 YYEEEE. The CDR3 totals 11 residues. Trimming removed 4 bases at V and 8 bases at J, with 7 bases between. The CDR3 DNA reads TGTGCCAGCAGCCAGGGTTATGAGCAGTTCTTC. It codes for CASSQGYEQFF.

V usage is TRBV19 and J usage is TRBJ2-1; TRBD1 matches 9 bases. Germline CDR1 and CDR2: LNHDA and SQIVND (reference sequence). V was clipped by 5 bases and J by 3 bases; unmatched bases: 5. This CDR3 has 15 residues. CDR3 nucleotide sequence: TGTGCCAGTAGTTTATCGGGACAGGGCTACAATGAGCAGTTCTTC. Amino acid sequence: CASSLSGQGYNEQFF.

The chain carries TRBV5-1 and TRBJ1-1; D remains ambiguous. The V end was cut by 7 bases, the J end by 3 bases, with 16 bases between. This CDR3 is 14 amino acids long. Germline CDR1 is SGHRS and CDR2 is YFSETQ. CDR3 DNA sequence: TGCGCCAGCGCACTTCTGAGGTTTGACACTGAAGCTTTCTTT. Encoded protein: CASALLRFDTEAFF.

The V gene is TRBV6-1, the J gene TRBJ2-3; D possibly corresponds to TRBD1 (6 bases). Germline V lookup: CDR1 MNHNS, CDR2 SASEGT. The CDR3 extends over 15 amino acids. Trimming stripped 6 bases from V and 4 bases from J, with 17 bases between. The CDR3 nucleotides are TGTGCCAGCAGGGAACAGGGAACAATCTCAGATACGCAGTATTTT. It is translated as CASREQGTISDTQYF.

The chain combines TRBV7-2 with TRBJ2-7; 8 bases match TRBD2. V shed 7 bases, J shed 0 bases, and the junction held 11 bases outside the gene matches. CDR3 length equals 16 residues. From germline, CDR1 is SGHTA and CDR2 FQGNSA. The CDR3 bases are TGTGCCAGCACCCTCCGGGGGGGAGGGAGCTCCTACGAGCAGTACTTC. Translating gives CASTLRGGGSSYEQYF.

The V and J genes are TRBV13 and TRBJ1-6; weak D call: TRBD1 (6 bases). CDR3 size: 14 residues. Germline V gene lookup returns CDR1 PRHDT and CDR2 FYEKMQ (reference sequence). V lost 1 base to trimming and J lost 7 bases, with 8 bases between them. As DNA, the CDR3 is TGTGCCAGCAGCTTAGCTCAGGGGAATTCACCCCTCCACTTT. Its translation: CASSLAQGNSPLHF.

The V call is TRBV14, the J call TRBJ1-1; D not resolved. The CDR3 contains 14 residues. The germline CDR1 and CDR2 sequences are SGHDN and FVKESK. V was trimmed by 6 bases and J by 1 base, leaving 12 bases between them. CDR3 region: CASRRAGGNTEAFF. CDR3 nucleotide sequence: TGTGCCAGCAGGCGAGCAGGAGGGAACACTGAAGCTTTCTTT.

The chain combines TRBV7-9 with TRBJ2-7, with D possibly TRBD1 on 5 matching bases. V was shortened by 4 bases and J by 0 bases, with 13 bases between the two germline ends. Germline V gene data show CDR1 as SEHNR and CDR2 as FQNEAQ (reference sequence). The CDR3 contains 15 residues. Here the CDR3 reads CASSSREPSSYEQYF. The CDR3 DNA reads as TGTGCCAGCAGCTCCAGGGAACCCAGCTCCTACGAGCAGTACTTC.

The V call is TRBV5-1, the J call TRBJ1-1; D is possibly TRBD1 (6 bases). Germline CDR1 is SGHRS and CDR2 is YFSETQ. The CDR3 has 15 amino acids. V was cut by 1 base and J by 4 bases, with 14 bases left in between. CDR3 nucleotides: TGCGCCAGCAGCTTGATAGCAGGGGCAGCCACTGAAGCTTTCTTT. It specifies CASSLIAGAATEAFF.

This rearrangement joins TRBV9 to TRBJ2-3; possible D gene TRBD1, 6 bases. The V end lost 0 bases, the J end lost 3 bases, and 11 bases lay between the germline ends. The V gene's germline CDR1 is SGDLS and CDR2 YYNGEE. The CDR3 has 15 residues. DNA for the CDR3: TGTGCCAGCAGCGTAGAAGGGGGTAGGACAGATACGCAGTATTTT. This sequence encodes CASSVEGGRTDTQYF.

This chain joins TRBV6-5 and TRBJ1-2; D may be TRBD1 (5 bases). Trimming pared 5 bases from V and 8 bases from J, leaving 18 bases between. Looked up from germline, CDR1 is MNHEY and CDR2 is SVGAGI. The CDR3 has 14 amino acids. CDR3 amino acids: CASSPPGRGGGYTF. The CDR3 DNA follows: TGTGCCAGCAGTCCTCCGGGGAGGGGTGGAGGCTACACCTTC.

The rearrangement joins TRBV5-1 to TRBJ2-1, with D possibly TRBD1 on 6 matching bases. The CDR3 consists of 13 residues. Between the trimmed V and J ends, which lost 4 bases and 7 bases, there was a span of 12 bases. Germline V gene sequence: CDR1 SGHRS, CDR2 YFSETQ. The CDR3 sequence: CASSPDSTNEQFF. CDR3 sequence (DNA): TGCGCCAGCAGCCCGGACAGCACTAATGAGCAGTTCTTC.

The chain carries TRBV9 and TRBJ1-3; 7 bases agree with TRBD1. The germline CDR1 and CDR2 sequences are SGDLS and YYNGEE. The CDR3 is 14 amino acids. Trimming at V came to 3 bases and at J to 4 bases, leaving 4 bases not matched to a gene. The CDR3 DNA follows: TGTGCCAGCAGCGAACAGGGACAGGGAAACACCATATATTTT. Translating it yields CASSEQGQGNTIYF.

To note about this clone: Other DNA variants within this sample encode the same CDR3. The chain joins TRBV6-1 to TRBJ1-2, with unresolved D. The CDR3 runs 13 residues. V lost 4 bases and J lost 4, with 10 bases in between. Germline V gene sequence: CDR1 MNHNS, CDR2 SASEGT. CDR3 nucleotide sequence: TGTGCCAGCAGTGTAAGGGAGGGCTATGGCTACACCTTC. Amino acid sequence: CASSVREGYGYTF.

The genes are TRBV4-1 and TRBJ2-1; maybe TRBD1 (6 bases). The V gene lost 0 bases and the J gene lost 5 bases, with 14 bases spanning the gap. CDR1 and CDR2 from the germline V gene are MGHRA and YSYEKL. This CDR3 has 16 amino acids. The CDR3 nucleotides read TGCGCCAGCAGCCAAGAGGACAGCTCCCACGACAATGAGCAGTTCTTC. It codes for CASSQEDSSHDNEQFF.

The V call is TRBV10-1, the J call TRBJ2-3; 9 positions match TRBD2. The CDR3 is 17 amino acids. Germline V lookup: CDR1 WNHNN, CDR2 SYGVQD (reference sequence). The J segment lost 4 bases and the V segment lost 9 bases, leaving 17 bases of the junction unmatched. The CDR3 coding sequence is TGCGCCAGATTCGGGACGGACGTAGCGGGAGCTTCAGATACGCAGTATTTT. Amino acid sequence: CARFGTDVAGASDTQYF.

V and J are TRBV7-3 and TRBJ2-3, with TRBD2 as a possible D gene (6 bases). The CDR3 length is 15 residues. The V and J ends lost 4 bases and 2 bases respectively, with 13 bases between them. Looked up from germline, CDR1 is SGHTA and CDR2 is FQGTGA. The CDR3 region is CASSSGLSSTDTQYF. The CDR3 coding sequence is TGTGCCAGCAGCTCGGGACTGAGCTCCACAGATACGCAGTATTTT.

This chain connects TRBV2 to TRBJ2-7; a weak D match, TRBD2 (5 bases). V was cut by 3 bases and J by 3 bases, with 6 bases left in between. There are 12 residues in the CDR3. CDR1 is SNHLY and CDR2 is FYNNEI in the germline V gene. The CDR3 loop reads CASSERDYEQYF. The CDR3 nucleotides are TGTGCCAGCAGTGAGAGGGACTACGAGCAGTACTTC.

The CDR3 loop is CASSYSQETQYF. Written as DNA, the CDR3 is TGTGCCAGCAGCTACTCTCAAGAGACCCAGTACTTC. This chain joins TRBV5-4 and TRBJ2-5; the D is unclear. Trimming stripped 3 bases from V and 2 bases from J, with 5 bases between. This CDR3 comprises 12 residues. Germline CDR1 is SGHNT and CDR2 is YYREEE (reference sequence).